The next 22 T cell receptor beta chains were all read from a single sample in a study of cytomegalovirus exposure and HLA in healthy donors. 13 Jbeta primers and 60 Vbeta primers were used for the PCR. Sequencing was performed with immunoSEQ multiplex PCR; in TCRdb, only in-frame clones are kept and a portion is missing. The repertoire consists of some 140,000 clones, with 70% to 90% occurring once and the leading ten covering roughly 1.4%. The sample consisted of PBMCs. The receptors stem from a man in his forties in good health and CMV-seronegative.

This clone has more than one count but fewer than ten. The chain is built from TRBV4-3 and TRBJ2-3, with 14 nucleotides matching TRBD2. CDR1 LGHNA and CDR2 YSLEER come from the germline V gene. Losses at the gene ends were 5 bases for V and 4 bases for J; bases not matched to a gene: 11. This CDR3 is built from 18 residues. The CDR3 loop reads CASSNAGTSGSRADTQYF. The CDR3 DNA reads as TGCGCCAGCAGCAACGCCGGGACTAGCGGGAGTCGAGCAGATACGCAGTATTTT.

The chain joins TRBV13 to TRBJ2-7; 7 nucleotides agree with TRBD2. Germline CDR1 is PRHDT and CDR2 is FYEKMQ (reference sequence). The CDR3 is 16 amino acids. The V and J ends lost 2 bases and 3 bases, in that order; junction bases with no gene match: 10. The DNA of the CDR3 is TGTGCCAGCAGCTTACGTGCGGGAGTCTATGACTACGAGCAGTACTTC. This encodes CASSLRAGVYDYEQYF.

The chain recombines TRBV27 with TRBJ2-3, with a possible D match to TRBD2 (6 bases). The germline gives CDR1 MNHEY, CDR2 SMNVEV (reference sequence). V was trimmed by 1 base and J by 2 bases, leaving 10 bases between them. This CDR3 is built from 15 residues. The DNA of the CDR3 is TGTGCCAGCAGTTTATATCCGGGAGTCACAGATACGCAGTATTTT. It yields the protein CASSLYPGVTDTQYF.

This clone was counted between two and nine times. The chain carries TRBV6-1 and TRBJ2-3; D possibly corresponds to TRBD2 (6 bases). Germline V gives CDR1 MNHNS, CDR2 SASEGT. V gave up 10 bases and J gave up 0 bases, with 17 bases separating them. The CDR3 contains 15 residues. The CDR3 DNA sequence: TGTGCCATCGCGCTGGGCGGGGTCAGCACAGATACGCAGTATTTT. Translation: CAIALGGVSTDTQYF.

J is TRBJ1-1 and V is TRBV7-2; no reliable D call. V was shortened by 0 bases and J by 1 base, with 9 bases between the two germline ends. The CDR3 consists of 15 residues. In germline, CDR1 is SGHTA, CDR2 FQGNSA. CDR3 sequence (DNA): TGTGCCAGCAGCTTAGCGAGTCCAGGGAACACTGAAGCTTTCTTT. This translates into CASSLASPGNTEAFF.

This clone was counted between two and nine times. CDR3 sequence reads: CASSMGLAGGPIEQYF. In DNA, the CDR3 is TGCGCCAGCAGCATGGGACTAGCGGGGGGGCCTATCGAGCAGTACTTC. V and J are TRBV5-1 and TRBJ2-7; 16 nucleotides align to TRBD2. Trimming at V came to 4 bases and at J to 6 bases, leaving 7 bases not matched to a gene. The CDR3 has 16 amino acids. CDR1 and CDR2 (germline): SGHRS, YFSETQ.

The V gene is TRBV10-3, the J gene TRBJ2-7; 8 nucleotides agree with TRBD2. Germline values: CDR1 ENHRY, CDR2 SYGVKD. CDR3 length: 14 amino acids. V shed 3 bases, J shed 3 bases, and the junction held 4 bases outside the gene matches. CDR3 region: CAISDQREIYEQYF. The CDR3 nucleotides are TGTGCCATCAGTGACCAGCGGGAGATCTACGAGCAGTACTTC.

The chain couples TRBV21-1 to TRBJ2-7; the D call of TRBD2 is as the table states it, not checked on the DNA. TRBV21-1 is a known pseudogene. This CDR3 comprises 19 residues. In nucleotides, the CDR3 is TGTGCCAGCAGCAAATACAGCCAACACGAGGGCGCCGGGCGCTACGAGCAGTACTTC. Protein: CASSKYSQHEGAGRYEQYF.

The rearrangement links TRBV7-3 to TRBJ2-1; D may be TRBD2 (7 bases). The V gene lost 5 bases and the J gene lost 1 base, with 12 bases spanning the gap. This CDR3 comprises 15 residues. CDR1 is SGHTA, CDR2 FQGTGA, per germline. This CDR3 reads CASSEGGTSYNEQFF. CDR3 DNA: TGTGCCAGCAGCGAGGGGGGGACTTCCTACAATGAGCAGTTCTTC.

The chain joins TRBV27 to TRBJ1-5; TRBD1 matches 8 bases. Unmatched junction bases numbered 6, after V lost 6 bases and J lost 2 bases. CDR3 size: 15 residues. Germline CDR1 MNHEY, CDR2 SMNVEV (reference sequence). CDR3 DNA sequence: TGTGCCAGCAGCTTTTCGACAGGGGGCAATCAGCCCCAGCATTTT. Its translation: CASSFSTGGNQPQHF.

CDR3 DNA: TGTGCCAGCAACCGGGGATCCACAGATACGCAGTATTTT. Residues: CASNRGSTDTQYF. The gene calls are TRBV6-6 and TRBJ2-3, with a possible D match to TRBD2 (5 bases). V was clipped by 7 bases and J by 2 bases, with 10 bases between them. Germline CDR1 reads MNHNY; CDR2 reads SVGAGI (reference sequence). This CDR3 spans 13 amino acids.

The V gene is TRBV7-9, the J gene TRBJ2-1; tentative D call: TRBD2 (6 bases). Trimming pared 3 bases from V and 3 bases from J, leaving 15 bases between. Germline loops: CDR1 SEHNR, CDR2 FQNEAQ (reference sequence). The CDR3 runs to 16 residues. CDR3 sequence: CASSFGAGSDYNEQFF. The CDR3 DNA is TGTGCCAGCAGCTTCGGGGCGGGATCTGACTACAATGAGCAGTTCTTC.

The chain employs TRBV6-5 and TRBJ2-7; D is perhaps TRBD2 (5 bases). Trimming left V 5 bases short and J 0 bases short, with 8 bases between. Germline CDR1 reads MNHEY; CDR2 reads SVGAGI. The CDR3 has 13 amino acids. The CDR3 bases are TGTGCCAGCAGTATGGGGAGCTCCTACGAGCAGTACTTC. Protein sequence: CASSMGSSYEQYF.

The chain links TRBV11-2 to TRBJ2-1, with a weak D call TRBD1 (6 bases). The CDR3 totals 14 residues. CDR1 and CDR2 (germline): SGHAT, FQNNGV. Trimming took off 3 bases at V and 3 bases at J, with 9 bases between the two ends. CDR3 DNA sequence: TGTGCCAGCAGCTTGCGGACAGACTACAATGAGCAGTTCTTC. This translates into CASSLRTDYNEQFF.

The chain links TRBV5-6 to TRBJ1-6, with TRBD1 matching over 10 bases. The germline CDR1 and CDR2 sequences are SGHDT and YYEEEE. The CDR3 contains 14 residues. The J segment lost 14 bases and the V segment lost 4 bases, leaving 9 bases of the junction unmatched. The CDR3 sequence is CASSVGQGKESLHF. The CDR3 nucleotides read TGTGCCAGCAGCGTGGGACAGGGGAAAGAATCCCTCCACTTT. The complete variable domain, with remaining parts taken from reference TRBV5-6 and TRBJ1-6, reads DAGVTQSPTHLIKTRGQQVTLRCSPKSGHDTVSWYQQALGQGPQFIFQYYEEEERQRGNFPDRFSGHQFPNYSSELNVNALLLGDSALYLCASSVGQGKESLHFGNGTRLTVT.

The chain is built from TRBV2 and TRBJ2-5, with TRBD2 identical over 9 bases. The CDR3 consists of 14 residues. The germline V gene has CDR1 SNHLY and CDR2 FYNNEI. Unmatched junction bases numbered 2, after V lost 1 base and J lost 5 bases. In DNA, the CDR3 is TGTGCCAGCAGTGAAGTAGCGGGAGATGAGACCCAGTACTTC. Its protein product is CASSEVAGDETQYF. The whole variable domain, filled in from reference TRBV2 and TRBJ2-5, reads EPEVTQTPSHQVTQMGQEVILRCVPISNHLYFYWYRQILGQKVEFLVSFYNNEISEKSEIFDDQFSVERPDGSNFTLKIRSTKLEDSAMYFCASSEVAGDETQYFGPGTRLLVL.

The V gene is TRBV7-9, the J gene TRBJ2-5, with TRBD1 as a possible D gene (7 bases). The V end was cut by 4 bases, the J end by 7 bases, with 16 bases between. Germline CDR1 SEHNR, CDR2 FQNEAQ (reference sequence). The CDR3 runs to 14 residues. The CDR3 DNA reads TGTGCCAGCAGCTCAGACAGGGCGGAGGGGACCCAGTACTTC. It specifies CASSSDRAEGTQYF. The full variable domain, with the rest looked up from reference TRBV7-9 and TRBJ2-5, is DTGVSQNPRHKITKRGQNVTFRCDPISEHNRLYWYRQTLGQGPEFLTYFQNEAQLEKSRLLSDRFSAERPKGSFSTLEIQRTEQGDSAMYLCASSSDRAEGTQYFGPGTRLLVL.

This chain links TRBV10-3 with TRBJ2-3; 7 bases fit TRBD2. Germline assignment: CDR1 ENHRY and CDR2 SYGVKD. CDR3 length: 18 amino acids. The ends lost 9 bases at V and 1 base at J; junction bases unmatched: 19. This CDR3 reads CAISLEAGVSGGTDTQYF. CDR3 in DNA: TGTGCCATTTCTCTGGAGGCGGGGGTGTCCGGTGGCACAGATACGCAGTATTTT.

This sequence joins TRBV5-1 and TRBJ2-1; 9 nucleotides match TRBD1. Trimming at V came to 4 bases and at J to 2 bases, leaving 10 bases not matched to a gene. The CDR3 consists of 17 residues. CDR1 is SGHRS, CDR2 YFSETQ, per germline. The chain's CDR3 is CASSGGGTGRAYNEQFF. In nucleotides, the CDR3 is TGCGCCAGCAGCGGGGGGGGGACAGGGAGAGCCTACAATGAGCAGTTCTTC.

This chain uses TRBV28 with TRBJ2-7; D call uncertain. The CDR3 is made up of 12 amino acids. Germline values: CDR1 MDHEN, CDR2 SYDVKM. V lost 7 bases and J 5 bases, leaving 12 bases between the germline ends. CDR3 protein: CASTQYPDEQYF. CDR3 in DNA: TGTGCCAGCACTCAGTACCCCGACGAGCAGTACTTC.

The sample holds one count of this clone. The V gene is TRBV29-1, the J gene TRBJ2-7; D is possibly TRBD1 (5 bases). Germline CDR1 reads SQVTM; CDR2 reads ANQGSEA. V lost 4 bases, J lost 3 bases, and 16 bases lay in between. This CDR3 comprises 14 residues. This CDR3 reads CSVVSDKTVYEQYF. The DNA of the CDR3 is TGCAGCGTTGTGTCGGACAAAACAGTCTACGAGCAGTACTTC.

The rearrangement links TRBV5-1 to TRBJ1-6; 10 nucleotides align to TRBD1. With 0 bases clipped from V and 9 bases from J, the junction kept 9 bases outside the gene matches. Germline V gives CDR1 SGHRS, CDR2 YFSETQ. This CDR3 is 17 amino acids long. The DNA of the CDR3 is TGCGCCAGCAGCTTGGGACGAAGACAGGGGGCTTTTTCACCCCTCCACTTT. It translates to CASSLGRRQGAFSPLHF.